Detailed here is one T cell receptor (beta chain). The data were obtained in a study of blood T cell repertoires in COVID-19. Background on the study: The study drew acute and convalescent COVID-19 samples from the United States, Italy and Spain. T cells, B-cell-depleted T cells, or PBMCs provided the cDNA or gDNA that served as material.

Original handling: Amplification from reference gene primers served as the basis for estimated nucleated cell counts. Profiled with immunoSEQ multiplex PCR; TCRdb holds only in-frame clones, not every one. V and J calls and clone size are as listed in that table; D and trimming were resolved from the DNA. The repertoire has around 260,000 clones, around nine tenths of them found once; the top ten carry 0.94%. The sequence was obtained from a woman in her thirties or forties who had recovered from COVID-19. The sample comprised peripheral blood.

Written as DNA, the CDR3 is TGTGCCAGCACTCCTCGGACTAGCGGGAGCTACGAGCAGTACTTC. As protein: CASTPRTSGSYEQYF. This rearrangement joins TRBV27 to TRBJ2-7; 13 bases fit TRBD2. V dropped 7 bases and J dropped 3; count of bases not matched to a gene: 6. CDR1 and CDR2 from the germline V gene are MNHEY and SMNVEV (reference sequence). The CDR3 length is 15 residues.